This T cell receptor (beta chain) was observed in a study of T cells in localized non-small cell lung cancer. Trimming cost V 0 bases and J 7 bases, with 7 bases left between them. This CDR3 comprises 13 residues. Looked up from germline, CDR1 is MGHRA and CDR2 is YSYEKL. Measured with immunoSEQ multiplex PCR; TCRdb has only the in-frame clones, and not every one. The profile shows 70,000 to 100,000 clones, approximately 91% of them singletons. This sequence joins TRBV4-1 and TRBJ1-5; D unresolved. The sequencing here drew on PBMCs, taken before any cancer treatment. This receptor was taken from a woman aged 40-69 years with stage II squamous cell lung carcinoma. CDR3 sequence: CASSQDRWQPQHF. Written as DNA, the CDR3 is TGCGCCAGCAGCCAAGATAGGTGGCAGCCCCAGCATTTT.